This TCR beta chain was captured by sequencing in a study of high-grade serous ovarian cancer treatment subgroups listed by TCRdb under 2021. Notes on the research overall: On average, sequencing produced over 13,000 reads and over 7,000 unique TCR beta rearrangements for each sample. The study examined TCR beta repertoires in high-grade serous ovarian cancer patients who were grouped under a laparoscopic triage algorithm by complete gross resection or by neoadjuvant chemotherapy response. The cohort comprised 30 patients: 10 with no residual disease after primary surgery (R0), 10 excellent NACT responders, and 10 poor NACT responders. One primary tumor sample and two metastatic tumor samples were collected from each patient, for a total of 90 samples.

Beyond this particular receptor, the publication reports: The TCR repertoire analyses centered on CDR3, and CDR1 and CDR2 were not analyzed. Because bulk tumor TCR sequencing provided no spatial information, insight into HGSC tumor complexity and diversity was limited. Repertoire similarity between tumors of the same patient ranged about 0.095 to 0.79, whereas almost no similarity was seen between different patients. TCR clonal relatedness showed a positive correlation with neoantigen level and a trend toward positive correlation with copy number variation and mutation load from whole-genome sequencing.

The CDR3 runs 11 residues from the cysteine to the phenylalanine. Only the CDR3 DNA stays, 33 bases, in frame from base 1. V was cut back by 10 bases and J by 2 bases, leaving a gap of 8 bases between them. CDR1 is given as ENHRY and CDR2 as SYGVKD, both from the germline V gene. The 75 to 100 tumor samples underwent high-throughput TCR profiling with ImmunoSEQ. Turning to the authors' computational methods: To measure repertoire diversity, the metrics used were richness (unique productive sequences), clonality, evenness and relatedness, and the Bhattacharyya coefficient was used to assess similarity between samples. Conclusions stayed consistent in a sensitivity analysis that left out TCRs with fewer than two reads. The table comes from immuneACCESS by way of TCRdb, which keeps in-frame sequences with V and J called. Part of the clones is missing from these tables; in studies checked, under half for an unresolved V gene and the rest for unknown reasons. V and J calls and clone size follow that table, whereas D and trimming were derived from the DNA. This sample holds around 37,000 clones; around three quarters were observed only once. Of the sample, about 3% falls within the top ten clones.

This clone was seen more than once but under ten times. No antigen is known for it. No per-base quality is available; no much larger clone lies one base away. Tumor samples were collected prior to definitive surgery or chemotherapy. The MD Anderson Biospecimen Extraction Resource handled genomic DNA extraction, while the MD Anderson Cancer Genomics Laboratory carried out the TCR sequencing. This clonotype was sampled from a human donor with high-grade serous ovarian cancer. The sequenced material came from tumor tissue. The V and J genes are TRBV10-3 and TRBJ2-5; the D gene is perhaps TRBD2, on 5 matching bases. The base sequence is TGTGCCACCTCGGGACAAGAGACCCAGTACTTC. It is translated as CATSGQETQYF.